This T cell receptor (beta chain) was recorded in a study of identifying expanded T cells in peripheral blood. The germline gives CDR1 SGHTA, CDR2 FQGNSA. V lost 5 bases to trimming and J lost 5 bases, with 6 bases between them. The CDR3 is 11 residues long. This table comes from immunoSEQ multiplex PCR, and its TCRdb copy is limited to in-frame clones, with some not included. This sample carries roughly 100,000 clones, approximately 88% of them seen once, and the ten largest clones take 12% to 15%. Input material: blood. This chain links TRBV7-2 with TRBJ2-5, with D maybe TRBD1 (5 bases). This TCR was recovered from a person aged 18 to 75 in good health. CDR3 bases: TGTGCCAGCAGCAAGGGGGAGACCCAGTACTTC. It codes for CASSKGETQYF.